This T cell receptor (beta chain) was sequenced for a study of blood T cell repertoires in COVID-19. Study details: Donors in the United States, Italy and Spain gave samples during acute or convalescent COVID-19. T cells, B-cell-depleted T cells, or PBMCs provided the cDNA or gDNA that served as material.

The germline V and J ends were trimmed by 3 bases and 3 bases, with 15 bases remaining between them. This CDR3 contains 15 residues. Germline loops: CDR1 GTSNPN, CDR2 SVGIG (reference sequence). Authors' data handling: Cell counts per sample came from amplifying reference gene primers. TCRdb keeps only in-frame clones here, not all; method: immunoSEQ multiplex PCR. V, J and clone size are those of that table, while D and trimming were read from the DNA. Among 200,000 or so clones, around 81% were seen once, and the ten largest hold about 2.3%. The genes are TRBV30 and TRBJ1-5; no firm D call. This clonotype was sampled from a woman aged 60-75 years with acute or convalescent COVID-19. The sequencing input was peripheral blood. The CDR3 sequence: CAWRAGPGNNQPQHF. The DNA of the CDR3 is TGTGCCTGGAGGGCTGGGCCGGGGAACAATCAGCCCCAGCATTTT.